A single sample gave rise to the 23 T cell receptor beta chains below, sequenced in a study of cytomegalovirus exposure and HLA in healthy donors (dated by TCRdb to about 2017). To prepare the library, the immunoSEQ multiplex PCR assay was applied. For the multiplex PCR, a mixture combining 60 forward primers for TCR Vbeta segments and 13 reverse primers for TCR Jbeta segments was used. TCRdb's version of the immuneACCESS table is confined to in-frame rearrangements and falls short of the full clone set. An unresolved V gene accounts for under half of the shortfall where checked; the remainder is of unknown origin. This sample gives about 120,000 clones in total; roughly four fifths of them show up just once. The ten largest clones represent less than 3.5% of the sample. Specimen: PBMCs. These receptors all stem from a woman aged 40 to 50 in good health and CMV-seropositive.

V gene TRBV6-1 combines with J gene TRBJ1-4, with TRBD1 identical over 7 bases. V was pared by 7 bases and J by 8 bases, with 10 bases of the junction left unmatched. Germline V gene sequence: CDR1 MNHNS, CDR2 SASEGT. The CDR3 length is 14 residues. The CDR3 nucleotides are TGTGCCAGCAATCAAAAGGGGGCCTGGGAAAAACTGTTTTTT. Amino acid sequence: CASNQKGAWEKLFF.

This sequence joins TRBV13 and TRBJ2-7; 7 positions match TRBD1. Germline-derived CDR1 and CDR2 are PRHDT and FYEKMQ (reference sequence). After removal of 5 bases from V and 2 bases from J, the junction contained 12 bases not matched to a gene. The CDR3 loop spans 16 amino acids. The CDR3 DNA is TGTGCCAGCAGCCTCTCCCTCGGACAGGCCACCTACGAGCAGTACTTC. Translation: CASSLSLGQATYEQYF.

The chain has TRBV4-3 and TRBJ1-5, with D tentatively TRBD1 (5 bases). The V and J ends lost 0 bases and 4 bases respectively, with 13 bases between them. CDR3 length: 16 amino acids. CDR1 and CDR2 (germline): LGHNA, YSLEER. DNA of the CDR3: TGCGCCAGCAGCCAAGATTATGGGGGACTTAATCAGCCCCAGCATTTT. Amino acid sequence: CASSQDYGGLNQPQHF.

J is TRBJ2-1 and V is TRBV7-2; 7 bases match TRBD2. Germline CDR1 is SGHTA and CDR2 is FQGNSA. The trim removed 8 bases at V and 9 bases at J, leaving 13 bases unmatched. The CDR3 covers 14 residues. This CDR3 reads CASGRLADKFEQFF. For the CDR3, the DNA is TGTGCCAGCGGACGACTAGCCGACAAATTTGAGCAGTTCTTC.

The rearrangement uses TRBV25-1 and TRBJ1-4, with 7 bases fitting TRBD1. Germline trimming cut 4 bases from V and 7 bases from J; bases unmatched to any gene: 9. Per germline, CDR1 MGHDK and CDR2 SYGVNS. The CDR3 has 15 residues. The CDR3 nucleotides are TGTGCCAGCAGTGGAGAACAGGGGAGTGCTGAAAAACTGTTTTTT. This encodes CASSGEQGSAEKLFF.

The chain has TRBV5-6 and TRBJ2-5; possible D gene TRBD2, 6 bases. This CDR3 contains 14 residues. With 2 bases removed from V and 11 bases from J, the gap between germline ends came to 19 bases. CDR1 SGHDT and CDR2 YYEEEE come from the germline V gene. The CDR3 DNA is TGTGCCAGCAGCTTTCTCCGGGGTGGAGGGGAGCAGTACTTC. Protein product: CASSFLRGGGEQYF.

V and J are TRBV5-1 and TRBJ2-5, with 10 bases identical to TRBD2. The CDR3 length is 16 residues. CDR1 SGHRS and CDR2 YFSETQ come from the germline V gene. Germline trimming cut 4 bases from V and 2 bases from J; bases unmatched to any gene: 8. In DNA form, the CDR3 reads TGCGCCAGCAGCATAGTAGCGGGAGGAGGGCAAGAGACCCAGTACTTC. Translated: CASSIVAGGGQETQYF.

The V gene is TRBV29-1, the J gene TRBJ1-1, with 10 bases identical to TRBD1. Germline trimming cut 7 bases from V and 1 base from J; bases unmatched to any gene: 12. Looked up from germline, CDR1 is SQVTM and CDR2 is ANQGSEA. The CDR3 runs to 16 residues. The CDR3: CSGGDRGPFGNTEAFF. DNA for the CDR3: TGCAGCGGGGGGGACAGGGGCCCCTTCGGGAACACTGAAGCTTTCTTT.

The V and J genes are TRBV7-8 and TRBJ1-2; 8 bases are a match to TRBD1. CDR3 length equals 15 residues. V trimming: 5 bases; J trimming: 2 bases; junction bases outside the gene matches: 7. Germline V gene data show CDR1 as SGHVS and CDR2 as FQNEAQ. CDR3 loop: CASSPRQGRNYGYTF. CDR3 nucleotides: TGTGCCAGCAGCCCACGACAGGGGAGGAACTATGGCTACACCTTC.

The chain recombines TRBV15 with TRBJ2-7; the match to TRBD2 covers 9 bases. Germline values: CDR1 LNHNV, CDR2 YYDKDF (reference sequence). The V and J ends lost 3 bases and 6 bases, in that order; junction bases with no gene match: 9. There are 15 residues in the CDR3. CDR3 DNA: TGTGCCACCAGCAGGAGGTCTAGCGGGACGGGCGAGCAGTACTTC. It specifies CATSRRSSGTGEQYF.

CDR3 coding DNA: TGCGCCAGCACCACTAGCGGGGGCTTCACAGATACGCAGTATTTT. Translating it yields CASTTSGGFTDTQYF. The chain couples TRBV5-1 to TRBJ2-3; 11 bases map to TRBD2. The J segment lost 2 bases and the V segment lost 6 bases, leaving 5 bases of the junction unmatched. The V gene's germline CDR1 is SGHRS and CDR2 YFSETQ. This CDR3 comprises 15 residues.

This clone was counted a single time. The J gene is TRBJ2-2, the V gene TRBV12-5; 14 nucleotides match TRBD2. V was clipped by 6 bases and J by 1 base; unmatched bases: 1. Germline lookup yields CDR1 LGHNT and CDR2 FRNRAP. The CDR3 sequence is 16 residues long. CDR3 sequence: CASGGTSGRNTGELFF. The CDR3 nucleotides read TGTGCTAGTGGGGGGACTAGCGGGAGGAACACCGGGGAGCTGTTTTTT. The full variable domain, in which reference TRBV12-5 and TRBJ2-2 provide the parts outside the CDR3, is DARVTQTPRHKVTEMGQEVTMRCQPILGHNTVFWYRQTMMQGLELLAYFRNRAPLDDSGMPKDRFSAEMPDATLATLKIQPSEPRDSAVYFCASGGTSGRNTGELFFGEGSRLTVL.

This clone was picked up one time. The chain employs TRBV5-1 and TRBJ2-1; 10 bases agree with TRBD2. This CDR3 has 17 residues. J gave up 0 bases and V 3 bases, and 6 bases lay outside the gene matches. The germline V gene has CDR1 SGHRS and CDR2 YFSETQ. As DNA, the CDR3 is TGCGCCAGCAGCTGGGGACTAGCGCCGAGCTCCTACAATGAGCAGTTCTTC. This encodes CASSWGLAPSSYNEQFF.

This CDR3 is CASSSQGGQTQYF. The CDR3 nucleotides read TGTGCCAGCAGCTCACAGGGGGGACAGACCCAGTACTTC. The chain is built from TRBV5-4 and TRBJ2-5, with 8 bases identical to TRBD1. V shed 3 bases and J 6 bases; nucleotides not matched to a gene: 4. The CDR3 sequence is 13 residues long. CDR1 is SGHNT, CDR2 YYREEE, per germline (reference sequence).

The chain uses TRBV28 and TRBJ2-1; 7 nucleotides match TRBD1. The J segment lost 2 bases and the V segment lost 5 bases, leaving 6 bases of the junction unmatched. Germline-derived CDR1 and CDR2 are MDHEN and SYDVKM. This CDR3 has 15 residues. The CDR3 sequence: CASSPSTGPYNEQFF. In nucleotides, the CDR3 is TGTGCCAGCAGTCCTTCGACAGGGCCCTACAATGAGCAGTTCTTC.

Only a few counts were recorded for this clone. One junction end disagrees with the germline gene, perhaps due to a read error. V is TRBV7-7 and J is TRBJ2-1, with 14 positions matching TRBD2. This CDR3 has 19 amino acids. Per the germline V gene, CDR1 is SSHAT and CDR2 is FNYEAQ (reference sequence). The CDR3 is CASSRGLAGADGAYNEQFF. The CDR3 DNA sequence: TGTGCTAGCAGCCGGGGACTAGCGGGAGCCGATGGGGCCTATAATGAGCAGTTCTTC.

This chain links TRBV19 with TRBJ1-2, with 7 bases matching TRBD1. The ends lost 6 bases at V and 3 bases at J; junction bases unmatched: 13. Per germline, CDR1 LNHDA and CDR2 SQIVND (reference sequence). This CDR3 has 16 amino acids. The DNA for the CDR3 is TGTGCCAGTAGAGGAAATCCGGGACAGAAAGACTATGGCTACACCTTC. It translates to CASRGNPGQKDYGYTF.

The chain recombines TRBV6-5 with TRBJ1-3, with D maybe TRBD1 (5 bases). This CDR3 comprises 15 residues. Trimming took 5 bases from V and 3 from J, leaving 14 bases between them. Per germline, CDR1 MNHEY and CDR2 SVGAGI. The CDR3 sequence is CASSASGTFGNTIYF. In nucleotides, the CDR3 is TGTGCCAGCAGTGCCTCCGGGACTTTTGGAAACACCATATATTTT.

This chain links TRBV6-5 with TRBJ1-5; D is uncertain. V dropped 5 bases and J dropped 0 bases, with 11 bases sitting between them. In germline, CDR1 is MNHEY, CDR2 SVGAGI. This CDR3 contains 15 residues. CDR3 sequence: CASSRRAGSNQPQHF. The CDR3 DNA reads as TGTGCCAGCAGTAGGCGGGCCGGTAGCAATCAGCCCCAGCATTTT.

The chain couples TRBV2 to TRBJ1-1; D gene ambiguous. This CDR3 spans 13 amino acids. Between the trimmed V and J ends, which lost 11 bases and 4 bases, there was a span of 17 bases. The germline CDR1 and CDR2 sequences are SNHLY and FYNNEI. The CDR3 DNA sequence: TGTGCCGACCGGCGGGGTATTGGCACTGAAGCTTTCTTT. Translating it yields CADRRGIGTEAFF.

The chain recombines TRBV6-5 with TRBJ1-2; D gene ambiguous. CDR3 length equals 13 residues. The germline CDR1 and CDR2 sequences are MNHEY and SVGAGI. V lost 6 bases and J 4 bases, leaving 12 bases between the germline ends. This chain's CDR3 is CASSLTRSYGYTF. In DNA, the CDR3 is TGTGCCAGCAGCCTAACGAGGAGCTATGGCTACACCTTC.

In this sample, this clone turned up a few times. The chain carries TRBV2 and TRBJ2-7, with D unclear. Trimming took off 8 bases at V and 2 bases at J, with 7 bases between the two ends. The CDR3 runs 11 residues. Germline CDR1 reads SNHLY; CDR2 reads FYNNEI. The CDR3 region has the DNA TGTGCCAGCCCTGTAACCTACGAGCAGTACTTC. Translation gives CASPVTYEQYF.

The DNA for the CDR3 is TGCGCCAGCAGCCAAGTTGGGCCCGGGGAGCTGTTTTTT. Translation: CASSQVGPGELFF. J is TRBJ2-2 and V is TRBV4-1; D remains ambiguous. CDR1 and CDR2 from the germline V gene are MGHRA and YSYEKL. V lost 1 base and J lost 6, with 6 bases in between. CDR3 length: 13 residues.